These 20 T cell receptor beta chains were sequenced from one sample in a study of blood T cells in healthy people across ages. Combining a sample-barcoded 5' primer with a J-beta primer mix, a second PCR ran for roughly 6 to 11 cycles. TCRdb re-called the 5' RACE reads with MiXCR, one entry per CDR3 protein. The sample has approximately 800,000 distinct CDR3 sequences; roughly 60% are singletons. The sequenced sample was blood. These receptors came from a man aged 25-45 years in good health.

This clonotype was observed a few times. The chain uses TRBV25-1 and TRBJ2-1, with D perhaps matching TRBD1 (5 bases). Germline assignment: CDR1 MGHDK and CDR2 SYGVNS. The CDR3 is 15 amino acids. Trimming removed 3 bases at V and 1 base at J, with 10 bases between. The CDR3 DNA follows: TGTGCCAGCAGTGATCAGGGCCTATCCTACAATGAGCAGTTCTTC. Encoded protein: CASSDQGLSYNEQFF.

The CDR3 region is CASSQGPAGVYNEQFF. DNA of the CDR3: TGTGCCAGCAGCCAGGGACCAGCGGGGGTCTACAATGAGCAGTTCTTC. The chain couples TRBV4-2 to TRBJ2-1; the match to TRBD2 covers 8 bases. The germline V gene encodes CDR1 LGHNA and CDR2 YNFKEQ. The CDR3 is 16 amino acids. J lost 3 bases, V lost 3 bases, and 7 bases had no gene match.

This sequence joins TRBV12-3 or TRBV12-4 and TRBJ2-1; possibly TRBD1 for D (6 bases). Trimming shortened V by 6 bases and J by 2 bases, and 14 bases separated the two germline ends. The CDR3 has 15 residues. CDR3 nucleotides: TGTGCCAGCAGCCTTGAGGGGGACCCCTACAATGAGCAGTTCTTC. Translation gives CASSLEGDPYNEQFF.

The chain links TRBV20-1 to TRBJ2-3; 11 nucleotides line up with TRBD2. Germline CDR1 DFQATT, CDR2 SNEGSKA (reference sequence). J gave up 2 bases and V 1 base, and 11 bases lay outside the gene matches. The CDR3 spans 18 residues. CDR3 DNA: TGCAGTGCTAGAGTCCCTGCCGGGACTAGCGGAACCACAGATACGCAGTATTTT. Amino acid sequence: CSARVPAGTSGTTDTQYF.

This chain links TRBV28 with TRBJ2-5, with TRBD1 matching over 9 bases. CDR1 MDHEN and CDR2 SYDVKM come from the germline V gene. The CDR3 runs 15 residues. J gave up 4 bases and V 3 bases, and 6 bases lay outside the gene matches. The CDR3 DNA reads TGTGCCAGCAGTTTCCTGGGACAGGGAAGAGAGACCCAGTACTTC. Translating it yields CASSFLGQGRETQYF. Based on the CDR3 plus reference TRBV28 and TRBJ2-5, the full variable domain is DVKVTQSSRYLVKRTGEKVFLECVQDMDHENMFWYRQDPGLGLRLIYFSYDVKMKEKGDIPEGYSVSREKKERFSLILESASTNQTSMYLCASSFLGQGRETQYFGPGTRLLVL.

This clonotype was seen a few times. A much larger clone differs by one base, so this may be a read error. The chain employs TRBV9 and TRBJ2-1, with D perhaps matching TRBD1 or TRBD2 (6 bases each). The end of the DNA aligns better with TRBJ2-7, so the J call may be wrong. The CDR3 is 16 residues long. Per germline, CDR1 SGDLS and CDR2 YYNGEE. As DNA, the CDR3 is TGTGCCAGCAGCCCAGGAGGGGGTAGCTCCTACAATGAGCAGTACTTC. Its translation is CASSPGGGSSYNEQYF.

This clonotype was seen only a few times. J is TRBJ2-7 and V is TRBV4-2, with 9 bases fitting TRBD2. Losses at the gene ends were 4 bases for V and 3 bases for J; bases not matched to a gene: 13. Germline loops: CDR1 LGHNA, CDR2 YNFKEQ. CDR3 length equals 17 residues. Here the CDR3 DNA reads TGTGCCAGCAGCCCCCTAGCTGGGAGGACTAGCGACTACGAGCAGTACTTC. This codes for CASSPLAGRTSDYEQYF.

The J gene is TRBJ1-1, the V gene TRBV7-9; D not certain. CDR1 is SEHNR, CDR2 FQNEAQ, per germline (reference sequence). The CDR3 covers 12 residues. Trimming took off 2 bases at V and 4 bases at J, with 5 bases between the two ends. CDR3 loop: CASSLFSTEAFF. CDR3 nucleotides: TGTGCCAGCAGCTTATTCAGCACTGAAGCTTTCTTT.

This sequence joins TRBV20-1 and TRBJ2-5; 7 positions match TRBD1. Germline-derived CDR1 and CDR2 are DFQATT and SNEGSKA (reference sequence). The CDR3 is 14 amino acids. V lost 5 bases to trimming and J lost 11 bases; unmatched junction nucleotides: 17. The CDR3 DNA sequence: TGCAGTGCTTCCCCGGGACAGATCTTCAATGAGCAGTACTTC. Encoded protein: CSASPGQIFNEQYF.

This chain uses TRBV20-1 with TRBJ2-7; no clear D gene. Germline V gene sequence: CDR1 DFQATT, CDR2 SNEGSKA (reference sequence). V lost 5 bases and J lost 1, with 15 bases in between. This CDR3 has 14 amino acids. In nucleotides, the CDR3 is TGCAGTGCTGGGGAAAGGGCGCGGTCCTACGAGCAGTACTTC. This translates into CSAGERARSYEQYF.

The table lists this clonotype with a count of one. The chain recombines TRBV7-2 with TRBJ2-1, with 7 bases fitting TRBD2. V was pared by 5 bases and J by 5 bases, with 6 bases of the junction left unmatched. CDR3 length equals 14 residues. CDR1 and CDR2 from the germline V gene are SGHTA and FQGNSA. The CDR3 DNA sequence: TGTGCCAGCAGCACCCGGGGGGAAGACAATGAGCAGTTCTTC. Its translation: CASSTRGEDNEQFF.

This clonotype was counted only a few times. The rearrangement uses TRBV5-1 and TRBJ2-7; D call uncertain. Trimming removed 4 bases from V and 4 bases from J, with 12 bases in between. The CDR3 has 13 amino acids. Germline loops: CDR1 SGHRS, CDR2 YFSETQ. Written as DNA, the CDR3 is TGCGCCAGCAGCGGCGTTGGACGGTACGAGCAGTACTTC. The encoded protein is CASSGVGRYEQYF.

This chain connects TRBV5-4 to TRBJ1-1; D might be TRBD1 (5 bases). The V and J ends lost 1 base and 5 bases respectively, with 12 bases between them. The CDR3 has 14 amino acids. Germline assignment: CDR1 SGHNT and CDR2 YYREEE (reference sequence). DNA for the CDR3: TGTGCCAGCAGCTTGTTGGGGGTTGATACTGAAGCTTTCTTT. Translating it yields CASSLLGVDTEAFF. The full variable domain, its missing parts supplied by reference TRBV5-4 and TRBJ1-1, is ETGVTQSPTHLIKTRGQQVTLRCSSQSGHNTVSWYQQALGQGPQFIFQYYREEENGRGNFPPRFSGLQFPNYSSELNVNALELDDSALYLCASSLLGVDTEAFFGQGTRLTVV.

This clonotype was detected only a few times. The chain carries TRBV4-1 and TRBJ2-4; 12 positions match TRBD1. The J call may be wrong; the DNA end is better matched by TRBJ2-7. Germline lookup yields CDR1 MGHRA and CDR2 YSYEKL. This CDR3 region has 24 residues. CDR3 region: CASSQVLSSGTGQGALSGSYEQYF. In DNA, the CDR3 is TGCGCCAGCAGCCAAGTCCTCAGTAGCGGCACGGGACAGGGGGCGCTAAGCGGGAGTTACGAGCAGTACTTC.

This chain joins TRBV3-1 and TRBJ1-4; tentatively, D is TRBD1 (6 bases). V lost 1 base and J 7 bases, leaving 10 bases between the germline ends. The CDR3 loop spans 14 amino acids. Germline CDR1 reads LGHDT; CDR2 reads YNNKEL (reference sequence). In nucleotides, the CDR3 is TGTGCCAGCAGCCAAGCGGGGGGCGTTGAAAAACTGTTTTTT. Translating it yields CASSQAGGVEKLFF.

This chain connects TRBV5-1 to TRBJ2-3; no reliable D call. The V end was cut by 2 bases, the J end by 2 bases, with 9 bases between. The CDR3 spans 14 residues. Germline V gene data show CDR1 as SGHRS and CDR2 as YFSETQ. CDR3 sequence: CASSFGQHTDTQYF. In DNA, the CDR3 is TGCGCCAGCAGCTTTGGCCAACACACAGATACGCAGTATTTT.

V gene TRBV12-3 or TRBV12-4 combines with J gene TRBJ2-5; D gene uncertain. Trimming took off 2 bases at V and 2 bases at J, with 3 bases between the two ends. The CDR3 extends over 12 amino acids. For the CDR3, the DNA is TGTGCCAGCAGTTTACAGCAAGAGACCCAGTACTTC. It encodes CASSLQQETQYF.

Of note for this clonotype: One end of the junction does not line up with germline, which may come from a read error. The CDR3 reads CASRRGRGNQPQHF. In DNA form, the CDR3 reads TGTGCCAGCAGGCGGGGACGAGGCAATCAACCCCAGCATTTT. The rearrangement uses TRBV12-3 or TRBV12-4 and TRBJ1-5, with D possibly being TRBD1 (5 bases). This CDR3 has 14 amino acids.

Only a few counts were recorded for this clonotype. The CDR3 nucleotides read TGCAGCGTTGTTAAGGGGGCCAACGTCCTGACTTTC. It codes for CSVVKGANVLTF. This chain connects TRBV29-1 to TRBJ2-6; D is ambiguous. Looked up from germline, CDR1 is SQVTM and CDR2 is ANQGSEA. The CDR3 extends over 12 amino acids. With 4 bases removed from V and 4 bases from J, the gap between germline ends came to 5 bases.

CDR3 residues: CSARDSGQGSGYTF. CDR3 bases: TGCAGTGCTAGAGATTCCGGACAGGGGTCTGGCTACACCTTC. The chain recombines TRBV20-1 with TRBJ1-2; 9 nucleotides line up with TRBD1. J gave up 7 bases and V 0 bases, and 6 bases lay outside the gene matches. Germline V gene lookup returns CDR1 DFQATT and CDR2 SNEGSKA (reference sequence). The CDR3 runs to 14 residues.